This T cell receptor beta chain was sequenced for a study of blood T cell repertoires in COVID-19. As handled by the study authors: Quantification of nucleated cells was approximated via reference gene primer amplification. TCRdb's copy holds only in-frame clones and misses some; the assay was immunoSEQ multiplex PCR. For V, J and clone size, that table is used; D and trimming come from the DNA. The sample includes 200,000 to 250,000 clones, roughly 88% of them seen just once. The participants were between about 18 and 90 years old and came from under 25 US areas. Someone with COVID-19 had been met by exposed participants within 2 weeks before study entry. The CDR3 extends over 14 amino acids. Per the germline V gene, CDR1 is MGHRA and CDR2 is YSYEKL. On this clone itself: Relative to the germline gene, one junction end is altered; a read error may explain this.

Sequencing input: PBMCs or T cells enriched from blood (not recorded which). This sequence originates from a woman in her 30s who had been exposed to COVID-19. This sequence joins TRBV4-1 and TRBJ1-2; 8 bases agree with TRBD1. The CDR3 DNA is TGCGCCAGCAGCCAGATCGGACAGGGCCCTGCGGTGTCCTTC. Its translation: CASSQIGQGPAVSF.